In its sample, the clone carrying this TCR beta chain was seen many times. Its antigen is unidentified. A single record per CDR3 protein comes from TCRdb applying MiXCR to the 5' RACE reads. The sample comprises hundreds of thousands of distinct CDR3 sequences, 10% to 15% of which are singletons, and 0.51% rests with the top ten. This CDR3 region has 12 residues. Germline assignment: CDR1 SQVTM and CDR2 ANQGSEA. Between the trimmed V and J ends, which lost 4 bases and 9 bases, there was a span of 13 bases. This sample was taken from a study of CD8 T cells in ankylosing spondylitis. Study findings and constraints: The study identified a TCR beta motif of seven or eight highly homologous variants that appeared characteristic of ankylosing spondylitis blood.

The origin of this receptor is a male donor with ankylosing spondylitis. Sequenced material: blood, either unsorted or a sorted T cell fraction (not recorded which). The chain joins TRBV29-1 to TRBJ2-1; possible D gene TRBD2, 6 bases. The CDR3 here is CSVVGGFGEQFF. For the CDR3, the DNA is TGCAGCGTTGTGGGAGGATTCGGTGAGCAGTTCTTC.